Shown below are 20 T cell receptor beta chains from a single sample sequenced in a study of beta chain features in type 1 diabetes. Study-wide findings and caveats: In every one of the four CD4+ subsets, TCRB CDR3s were moderately but significantly shorter in Type 1 diabetes patients.

These receptors' antigens are unknown. The isolated RNA, all of it, was reverse transcribed, so expressed TCRB transcripts were what got sequenced. Produced via immunoSEQ multiplex PCR; TCRdb's table is partial and in-frame only. The table includes about 240,000 clones, approximately 13% detected once. Sequencing used naive CD4+ T cells from blood. The receptors derive from a man in his thirties or forties with type 1 diabetes.

This clone occurred a few times. The chain couples TRBV7-2 to TRBJ2-6; TRBD2 matches at 15 bases. From germline, CDR1 is SGHTA and CDR2 FQGNSA. The CDR3 runs to 18 residues. The ends lost 4 bases at V and 4 bases at J; junction bases unmatched: 5. Here the CDR3 DNA reads TGTGCCAGCAGCTGGGGGACTAGCGGGAGGCTGGGGGCCAACGTCCTGACTTTC. It is translated as CASSWGTSGRLGANVLTF.

This clone was recorded a few times. The chain joins TRBV7-2 to TRBJ2-3; the D gene is possibly TRBD2 (5 bases). Germline CDR1 and CDR2: SGHTA and FQGNSA. Between the trimmed V and J ends, which lost 2 bases and 4 bases, there was a span of 13 bases. This CDR3 has 15 residues. The CDR3 DNA reads TGTGCCAGCAGCTTACGAACCGGGGTTTCAGATACGCAGTATTTT. Amino acids: CASSLRTGVSDTQYF.

In this sample, this clone turned up a few times. The chain combines TRBV5-4 with TRBJ1-4; TRBD1 aligns across 9 bases. V gave up 4 bases and J gave up 8 bases; unmatched junction bases: 6. CDR3 size: 14 residues. Germline V lookup: CDR1 SGHNT, CDR2 YYREEE (reference sequence). DNA of the CDR3: TGTGCCAGCAGCAAACAGGGGGCGAAGGAAAAACTGTTTTTT. Translated: CASSKQGAKEKLFF. Using reference TRBV5-4 and TRBJ1-4 for the parts outside the CDR3, the full variable domain is ETGVTQSPTHLIKTRGQQVTLRCSSQSGHNTVSWYQQALGQGPQFIFQYYREEENGRGNFPPRFSGLQFPNYSSELNVNALELDDSALYLCASSKQGAKEKLFFGSGTQLSVL.

This chain uses TRBV2 with TRBJ2-5; D unclear. V shed 4 bases and J shed 3 bases, with 6 bases lying between them. Germline lookup yields CDR1 SNHLY and CDR2 FYNNEI. The CDR3 contains 12 residues. The CDR3 protein is CASSGQEETQYF. The CDR3 DNA follows: TGTGCCAGCAGTGGACAAGAAGAGACCCAGTACTTC.

The chain employs TRBV2 and TRBJ1-1; no reliable D call. The V end was cut by 7 bases, the J end by 5 bases, with 8 bases between. Germline loops: CDR1 SNHLY, CDR2 FYNNEI. This CDR3 comprises 11 residues. CDR3 protein: CASIQWTEAFF. The CDR3 bases are TGTGCCAGCATTCAGTGGACTGAAGCTTTCTTT.

This clone appeared a few times. V gene TRBV5-4 combines with J gene TRBJ2-5; maybe TRBD1 (5 bases). CDR1 SGHNT and CDR2 YYREEE come from the germline V gene (reference sequence). The CDR3 is 13 residues long. Trimming took 1 base from V and 5 from J, leaving 9 bases between them. The CDR3 region has the DNA TGTGCCAGCAGCTTGCAGGGATCGGAGACCCAGTACTTC. It encodes CASSLQGSETQYF.

This clone was seen a handful of times. The rearrangement joins TRBV11-2 to TRBJ2-1; TRBD2 is a possible D gene (6 bases). Trimming cost V 0 bases and J 6 bases, with 9 bases left between them. The CDR3 is made up of 14 amino acids. Looked up from germline, CDR1 is SGHAT and CDR2 is FQNNGV. CDR3 bases: TGTGCCAGCAGCTTAGAAACTAGCCGCAATGAGCAGTTCTTC. It yields the protein CASSLETSRNEQFF.

This clone appeared a few times. The V gene is TRBV30, the J gene TRBJ2-7; 7 bases match TRBD2. The germline V gene has CDR1 GTSNPN and CDR2 SVGIG (reference sequence). V was clipped by 1 base and J by 9 bases; unmatched bases: 6. This CDR3 is built from 12 residues. The CDR3 coding sequence is TGTGCCTGGAGTGGGGGGGGGACTACGCAGTACTTC. It translates to CAWSGGGTTQYF.

CDR3 region: CASSGGGQVNTEAFF. As DNA, the CDR3 is TGTGCCAGCAGCGGGGGGGGCCAGGTGAACACTGAAGCTTTCTTT. The V and J genes are TRBV9 and TRBJ1-1, with TRBD1 as a possible D gene (6 bases). CDR3 size: 15 residues. The V gene lost 3 bases and the J gene lost 0 bases, with 12 bases spanning the gap. CDR1 and CDR2 (germline): SGDLS, YYNGEE.

The V and J genes are TRBV11-2 and TRBJ2-1; D might be TRBD2 (6 bases). Germline V lookup: CDR1 SGHAT, CDR2 FQNNGV. The V gene lost 5 bases and the J gene lost 10 bases, with 21 bases spanning the gap. The CDR3 length is 15 residues. The CDR3 DNA follows: TGTGCCAGCAGCGATCCGGGACTCTCATTGGGGGAGCAGTTCTTC. Its protein is CASSDPGLSLGEQFF.

V and J are TRBV30 and TRBJ2-4; D call uncertain. In germline, CDR1 is GTSNPN, CDR2 SVGIG (reference sequence). The length of the CDR3 is 15 residues. V was cut by 1 base and J by 6 bases, with 16 bases left in between. The CDR3 nucleotides read TGTGCCTGGAGTGGTGGCTACAGAAGCCTAAACATTCAGTACTTC. Its translation: CAWSGGYRSLNIQYF.

There are a few counts of this clone. The chain uses TRBV7-9 and TRBJ1-2; no clear D gene. V was clipped by 1 base and J by 4 bases, with 10 bases between them. Per germline, CDR1 SEHNR and CDR2 FQNEAQ (reference sequence). The CDR3 length is 14 residues. The CDR3 DNA is TGTGCCAGCAGCTTAGTGGGGAGTAGCTATGGCTACACCTTC. Translated, it gives CASSLVGSSYGYTF.

This sequence joins TRBV7-9 and TRBJ2-2; 7 nucleotides agree with TRBD1. The CDR3 sequence is 13 residues long. Germline trimming cut 5 bases from V and 5 bases from J; bases unmatched to any gene: 2. The germline V gene encodes CDR1 SEHNR and CDR2 FQNEAQ (reference sequence). The CDR3 DNA reads TGTGCCAGCAGCCCACAGGGGACCGGGGAGCTGTTTTTT. This gives the protein CASSPQGTGELFF.

The chain carries TRBV5-1 and TRBJ2-1; D might be TRBD2 (6 bases). CDR3 length: 12 amino acids. Germline lookup yields CDR1 SGHRS and CDR2 YFSETQ. The ends were cut back, 4 bases at V and 9 bases at J, with 11 bases in the middle. CDR3 region: CASSPLGSEQFF. In nucleotides, the CDR3 is TGCGCCAGCAGCCCCCTCGGGAGTGAGCAGTTCTTC.

This CDR3 is CAWSSTYEQYF. CDR3 sequence (DNA): TGTGCCTGGAGTTCCACCTACGAGCAGTACTTC. This chain links TRBV30 with TRBJ2-7, with unresolved D. V lost 2 bases and J 2 bases, leaving 4 bases between the germline ends. Germline lookup yields CDR1 GTSNPN and CDR2 SVGIG (reference sequence). This CDR3 comprises 11 residues.

V is TRBV2 and J is TRBJ1-2; the D gene is possibly TRBD1 (5 bases). V was pared by 5 bases and J by 4 bases, with 8 bases between. Germline CDR1 is SNHLY and CDR2 is FYNNEI. This CDR3 contains 12 residues. CDR3 sequence (DNA): TGTGCCAGCAGTTGGGACTCCTATGGCTACACCTTC. This translates into CASSWDSYGYTF.

The J gene is TRBJ1-1, the V gene TRBV30; 8 bases fit TRBD1. The CDR3 is made up of 13 amino acids. Germline CDR1 reads GTSNPN; CDR2 reads SVGIG (reference sequence). V trimming: 3 bases; J trimming: 2 bases; junction bases outside the gene matches: 2. The CDR3 nucleotides are TGTGCCTGGAGGACAGGGGCCAACACTGAAGCTTTCTTT. It yields the protein CAWRTGANTEAFF.

This clone was seen more than once but under ten times. The chain uses TRBV9 and TRBJ2-1; 9 nucleotides align to TRBD2. J lost 7 bases, V lost 6 bases, and 5 bases had no gene match. This CDR3 region has 13 residues. CDR1 and CDR2 from the germline V gene are SGDLS and YYNGEE. The CDR3: CASNSGSRNEQFF. Here the CDR3 DNA reads TGTGCCAGCAATAGCGGGAGTAGGAATGAGCAGTTCTTC.

The rearrangement joins TRBV19 to TRBJ2-5; 8 nucleotides align to TRBD2. Unmatched junction bases numbered 14, after V lost 6 bases and J lost 5 bases. In germline, CDR1 is LNHDA, CDR2 SQIVND (reference sequence). CDR3 size: 16 residues. CDR3 region: CASSRGGNKGGETQYF. In DNA form, the CDR3 reads TGTGCCAGTAGCCGGGGGGGGAACAAGGGCGGGGAGACCCAGTACTTC.

This clone appeared a single time. The chain employs TRBV6-6 and TRBJ2-4; D might be TRBD2 (6 bases). Germline-derived CDR1 and CDR2 are MNHNY and SVGAGI (reference sequence). The CDR3 spans 16 residues. V was clipped by 7 bases and J by 3 bases, with 19 bases between them. The DNA for the CDR3 is TGTGCCAGCATCTCATTCGGGGGTCAGGGCAAAAACATTCAGTACTTC. Its protein product is CASISFGGQGKNIQYF.